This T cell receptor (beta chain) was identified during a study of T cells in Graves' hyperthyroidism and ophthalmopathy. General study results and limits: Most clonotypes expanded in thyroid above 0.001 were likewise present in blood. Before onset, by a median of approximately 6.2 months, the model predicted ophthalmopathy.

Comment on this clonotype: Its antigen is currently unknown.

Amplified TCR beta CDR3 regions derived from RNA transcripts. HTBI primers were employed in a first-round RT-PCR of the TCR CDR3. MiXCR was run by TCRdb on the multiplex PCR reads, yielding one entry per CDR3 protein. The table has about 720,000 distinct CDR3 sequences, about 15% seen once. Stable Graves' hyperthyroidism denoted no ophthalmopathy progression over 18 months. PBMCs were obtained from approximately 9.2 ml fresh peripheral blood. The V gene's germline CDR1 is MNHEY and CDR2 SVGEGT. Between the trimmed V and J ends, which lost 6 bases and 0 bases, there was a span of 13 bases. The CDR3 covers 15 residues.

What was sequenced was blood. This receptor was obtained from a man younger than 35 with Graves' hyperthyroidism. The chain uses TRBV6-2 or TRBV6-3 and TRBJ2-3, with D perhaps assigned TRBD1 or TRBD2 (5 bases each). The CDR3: CASRIGETSTDTQYF. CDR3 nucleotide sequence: TGTGCCAGCAGGATAGGGGAGACTAGCACAGATACGCAGTATTTT.